Below, 32 T cell receptor beta chains from the same sample are listed, as sequenced in a study of OX40 agonist ivuxolimab in advanced cancers. The repertoire was sequenced with immunoSEQ multiplex PCR; TCRdb's copy has only in-frame clones and lacks some. The sample contains around 75,000 clones, 89% of which appear only once. The starting material was CD4+ or CD8+ T cells sorted from blood, obtained in a trial of the OX40 agonist ivuxolimab. These receptors came from an adult with an advanced solid tumor such as melanoma, head and neck, liver or kidney cancer.

The genes are TRBV19 and TRBJ2-1; a weak D match, TRBD2 (6 bases). The CDR3 extends over 18 amino acids. V lost 0 bases and J lost 4, with 19 bases in between. Germline CDR1 LNHDA, CDR2 SQIVND (reference sequence). CDR3 loop: CASSIDRTSFSRYNEQFF. Written as DNA, the CDR3 is TGTGCCAGTAGTATAGATAGAACTAGCTTTTCAAGGTACAATGAGCAGTTCTTC.

The chain has TRBV29-1 and TRBJ2-5, with 10 bases matching TRBD2. TRBJ2-7 matches the DNA end more closely, so the J call is doubtful. The germline CDR1 and CDR2 sequences are SQVTM and ANQGSEA. This CDR3 has 13 amino acids. CDR3 region: CSVGLAGAYEQYF. CDR3 in DNA: TGCAGCGTTGGGCTAGCGGGGGCCTACGAGCAGTACTTC.

This clone showed up just once. This chain joins TRBV4-1 and TRBJ2-7, with 8 bases matching TRBD1. Trimming cost V 4 bases and J 7 bases; bases outside gene matches: 6. The CDR3 extends over 13 amino acids. The germline gives CDR1 MGHRA, CDR2 YSYEKL. CDR3 region: CASSPRTGWEQYF. The CDR3 DNA reads as TGCGCCAGCAGCCCCCGGACAGGGTGGGAGCAGTACTTC.

V usage is TRBV5-1 and J usage is TRBJ2-7; TRBD1 might be the D (6 bases). The CDR3 totals 15 residues. Trimming stripped 3 bases from V and 0 bases from J, with 13 bases between. CDR1 and CDR2 from the germline V gene are SGHRS and YFSETQ. CDR3 in DNA: TGCGCCAGCAGCTCAACCGGGACACACTCCTACGAGCAGTACTTC. This gives the protein CASSSTGTHSYEQYF.

The CDR3 nucleotides are TGCGCCAGCAGCCAAGAGTTACTAGCGGGGGGCGCAGATACGCAGTATTTT. Protein product: CASSQELLAGGADTQYF. The rearrangement links TRBV4-1 to TRBJ2-3; 12 bases are shared with TRBD2. V was pared by 0 bases and J by 4 bases, with 5 bases of the junction left unmatched. Germline values: CDR1 MGHRA, CDR2 YSYEKL. The CDR3 spans 17 residues.

This clone has just one count. The genes are TRBV5-5 and TRBJ2-7, with D perhaps TRBD2 (6 bases). Deletions cut 7 bases from V and 3 bases from J, with 20 bases between. This CDR3 has 15 amino acids. Per germline, CDR1 SGHKS and CDR2 YYEKEE (reference sequence). The CDR3 spells CASSPRRDSFYEQYF. The CDR3 region has the DNA TGTGCCAGCTCTCCCCGCCGGGACTCCTTCTACGAGCAGTACTTC.

J is TRBJ1-3 and V is TRBV10-2; D gene ambiguous. Per germline, CDR1 WSHSY and CDR2 SAAADI. The CDR3 totals 14 residues. Trimming took 6 bases from V and 1 from J, leaving 10 bases between them. The CDR3 here is CASRSPGSGNTIYF. The DNA of the CDR3 is TGCGCCAGCAGGAGTCCGGGGTCTGGAAACACCATATATTTT.

The chain uses TRBV2 and TRBJ1-4; 8 bases are shared with TRBD1. Germline V gene data show CDR1 as SNHLY and CDR2 as FYNNEI. This CDR3 is 15 amino acids long. Unmatched junction bases numbered 10, after V lost 6 bases and J lost 7 bases. CDR3 sequence (DNA): TGTGCCAGCAGAAAGGATGACAGGGGTGGTGAAAAACTGTTTTTT. The encoded protein is CASRKDDRGGEKLFF.

The chain couples TRBV29-1 to TRBJ1-2, with 11 bases lining up with TRBD1. The V gene end was trimmed by 4 bases and the J gene end by 8 bases; junction bases not matched to a gene: 9. The CDR3 is made up of 14 amino acids. Germline CDR1 SQVTM, CDR2 ANQGSEA. DNA for the CDR3: TGCAGCGTTGTGGACAGGGGGCTGTTAGGCGGCTACACCTTC. Residues: CSVVDRGLLGGYTF. The variable domain in full, completed from reference TRBV29-1 and TRBJ1-2, reads SAVISQKPSRDICQRGTSLTIQCQVDSQVTMMFWYRQQPGQSLTLIATANQGSEATYESGFVIDKFPISRPNLTFSTLTVSNMSPEDSSIYLCSVVDRGLLGGYTFGSGTRLTVV.

This sequence joins TRBV5-1 and TRBJ2-7, with 12 bases lining up with TRBD2. The germline CDR1 and CDR2 sequences are SGHRS and YFSETQ. The V segment lost 0 bases and the J segment 11 bases; nucleotides outside the gene matches: 6. CDR3 size: 14 residues. The CDR3: CASSLGLAGAVKYF. The DNA of the CDR3 is TGCGCCAGCAGCTTGGGACTAGCGGGAGCAGTCAAGTACTTC.

The rearrangement joins TRBV4-1 to TRBJ2-2; 9 bases are a match to TRBD1. J was trimmed by 0 bases and V by 4 bases; bases with no gene match: 6. Germline V CDR1 and CDR2: MGHRA, YSYEKL. The CDR3 spans 17 residues. CDR3 protein: CASSLEDRGSNTGELFF. CDR3 in DNA: TGCGCCAGCAGCCTAGAGGACAGGGGCTCGAACACCGGGGAGCTGTTTTTT.

The genes are TRBV5-1 and TRBJ2-2, with 8 bases identical to TRBD1. CDR1 is SGHRS, CDR2 YFSETQ, per germline. V gave up 6 bases and J gave up 7 bases; unmatched junction bases: 8. The CDR3 spans 14 residues. In DNA, the CDR3 is TGCGCCAGCAAGGGACAGGCATTAAGCGGGGAGCTGTTTTTT. As protein: CASKGQALSGELFF. Supplemented by reference TRBV5-1 and TRBJ2-2, the full variable domain reads KAGVTQTPRYLIKTRGQQVTLSCSPISGHRSVSWYQQTPGQGLQFLFEYFSETQRNKGNFPGRFSGRQFSNSRSEMNVSTLELGDSALYLCASKGQALSGELFFGEGSRLTVL.

The V gene is TRBV28, the J gene TRBJ1-1, with D maybe TRBD1 (6 bases). Looked up from germline, CDR1 is MDHEN and CDR2 is SYDVKM. Trimming cost V 6 bases and J 1 base, with 12 bases left between them. There are 14 residues in the CDR3. DNA for the CDR3: TGTGCCAGCAGGGCTACAGGGAGGAACACTGAAGCTTTCTTT. Translating it yields CASRATGRNTEAFF.

This clone was seen just once. The DNA for the CDR3 is TGTGCCAGCAGCTTGATGGAGGAAGCTTTCTTT. This gives the protein CASSLMEEAFF. The rearrangement joins TRBV5-6 to TRBJ1-1; D gene uncertain. CDR1 and CDR2 (germline): SGHDT, YYEEEE. The CDR3 is 11 residues long. With 1 base removed from V and 8 bases from J, the gap between germline ends came to 6 bases.

The chain employs TRBV28 and TRBJ2-7; TRBD1 matches at 10 bases. V lost 7 bases and J lost 4; bases outside the gene matches: 10. The CDR3 length is 15 residues. Germline CDR1 is MDHEN and CDR2 is SYDVKM. The CDR3 protein is CASTPPGQGRYEQYF. Written as DNA, the CDR3 is TGTGCCAGCACCCCACCGGGACAGGGGAGGTACGAGCAGTACTTC.

This chain links TRBV7-9 with TRBJ2-2, with 8 bases lining up with TRBD2. The trim removed 3 bases at V and 7 bases at J, leaving 1 base unmatched. Germline CDR1 and CDR2: SEHNR and FQNEAQ (reference sequence). The CDR3 has 13 amino acids. CDR3 DNA: TGTGCCAGCAGCTTTAGCGGGATCGGGGAGCTGTTTTTT. This translates into CASSFSGIGELFF.

V gene TRBV4-2 combines with J gene TRBJ1-2; tentative D call: TRBD1 (5 bases). Germline-derived CDR1 and CDR2 are LGHNA and YNFKEQ. V was shortened by 5 bases and J by 4 bases, with 14 bases between the two germline ends. This CDR3 contains 14 residues. The DNA of the CDR3 is TGTGCCAGCAGCTTAGGGTCAGGGACCTATGGCTACACCTTC. As protein: CASSLGSGTYGYTF.

The chain carries TRBV4-1 and TRBJ2-5, with 8 bases aligning to TRBD2. CDR1 MGHRA and CDR2 YSYEKL come from the germline V gene. The junction had 7 bases not matched to a gene; V was cut back by 2 bases and J by 5 bases. The CDR3 consists of 15 residues. CDR3 in DNA: TGCGCCAGCAGCCAAAGGGCGGGGGGCCGGGAGACCCAGTACTTC. Amino acids: CASSQRAGGRETQYF.

The chain employs TRBV20-1 and TRBJ1-4; no reliable D call. Trimming took 6 bases from V and 5 from J, leaving 7 bases between them. The CDR3 totals 11 residues. Germline CDR1 DFQATT, CDR2 SNEGSKA (reference sequence). CDR3 in DNA: TGCAGTGCCCGACAAAATGAAAAACTGTTTTTT. Translated, it gives CSARQNEKLFF.

The rearrangement links TRBV18 to TRBJ2-7; 7 bases line up with TRBD1. From germline, CDR1 is KGHSH and CDR2 LQKENI. With 3 bases clipped from V and 3 bases from J, the junction kept 8 bases outside the gene matches. The CDR3 contains 15 residues. This CDR3 is CASSPRDRDFYEQYF. CDR3 bases: TGTGCCAGCTCACCCCGGGACAGAGATTTCTACGAGCAGTACTTC.

This rearrangement joins TRBV6-6 to TRBJ2-1, with 8 bases identical to TRBD1. This CDR3 has 15 residues. Germline CDR1 MNHNY, CDR2 SVGAGI (reference sequence). J lost 2 bases, V lost 2 bases, and 2 bases had no gene match. The CDR3 region is CASSYGQGPYNEQFF. The CDR3 DNA reads as TGTGCCAGCAGTTACGGACAGGGACCCTACAATGAGCAGTTCTTC.

The chain links TRBV7-8 to TRBJ2-7; D is undetermined. Trimming took 4 bases from V and 0 from J, leaving 13 bases between them. Germline CDR1 and CDR2: SGHVS and FQNEAQ. The CDR3 covers 15 residues. CDR3 bases: TGTGCCAGCAGCTCGAGACGGTTCAGCTCCTACGAGCAGTACTTC. Translation: CASSSRRFSSYEQYF.

The genes are TRBV5-6 and TRBJ1-3, with 8 bases lining up with TRBD1. Looked up from germline, CDR1 is SGHDT and CDR2 is YYEEEE. CDR3 length: 14 residues. Germline trimming cut 5 bases from V and 4 bases from J; bases unmatched to any gene: 5. The CDR3: CASRRTGSGNTIYF. The CDR3 DNA is TGTGCCAGCAGACGGACAGGGTCAGGAAACACCATATATTTT.

This chain connects TRBV19 to TRBJ1-2; 11 positions match TRBD1. V shed 5 bases and J 8 bases; nucleotides not matched to a gene: 10. Germline V gives CDR1 LNHDA, CDR2 SQIVND (reference sequence). This CDR3 comprises 15 residues. CDR3 DNA sequence: TGTGCCAGTAGTCGAACCCCGGGACAGGGGGAGGGCTACACCTTC. It encodes CASSRTPGQGEGYTF.

The gene calls are TRBV28 and TRBJ1-1; D unresolved. V was pared by 8 bases and J by 0 bases, with 16 bases between. This CDR3 comprises 15 residues. Germline V gene data show CDR1 as MDHEN and CDR2 as SYDVKM. The CDR3 here is CASVTPRALNTEAFF. CDR3 in DNA: TGTGCCAGCGTGACCCCGAGGGCCTTGAACACTGAAGCTTTCTTT.

This clone showed up just once. This chain connects TRBV28 to TRBJ1-1, with 9 nucleotides matching TRBD1. CDR1 is MDHEN, CDR2 SYDVKM, per germline. Losses at the gene ends were 5 bases for V and 11 bases for J; bases not matched to a gene: 12. The CDR3 sequence is 14 residues long. This CDR3 reads CASSLQQGARSAFF. As DNA, the CDR3 is TGTGCCAGCAGTCTACAACAGGGGGCTCGATCGGCTTTCTTT. The complete variable domain, with remaining parts taken from reference TRBV28 and TRBJ1-1, reads DVKVTQSSRYLVKRTGEKVFLECVQDMDHENMFWYRQDPGLGLRLIYFSYDVKMKEKGDIPEGYSVSREKKERFSLILESASTNQTSMYLCASSLQQGARSAFFGQGTRLTVV.

The chain carries TRBV18 and TRBJ2-7, with 13 nucleotides matching TRBD2. The CDR3 loop spans 16 amino acids. Germline trimming cut 1 base from V and 5 bases from J; bases unmatched to any gene: 5. The V gene's germline CDR1 is KGHSH and CDR2 LQKENI. The CDR3 protein is CASSPLGTSGNHEQYF. The CDR3 nucleotides read TGTGCCAGCTCACCACTCGGGACTAGCGGGAACCACGAGCAGTACTTC.

The chain employs TRBV19 and TRBJ1-2; perhaps TRBD1 as D (6 bases). The CDR3 spans 16 residues. The germline CDR1 and CDR2 sequences are LNHDA and SQIVND (reference sequence). V was pared by 9 bases and J by 4 bases, with 24 bases between. The CDR3 region is CASQFTPGATLYGYTF. The DNA of the CDR3 is TGTGCCAGCCAATTTACCCCGGGGGCCACACTCTATGGCTACACCTTC. Using reference TRBV19 and TRBJ1-2 for the parts outside the CDR3, the full variable domain is DGGITQSPKYLFRKEGQNVTLSCEQNLNHDAMYWYRQDPGQGLRLIYYSQIVNDFQKGDIAEGYSVSREKKESFPLTVTSAQKNPTAFYLCASQFTPGATLYGYTFGSGTRLTVV.

V usage is TRBV6-1 and J usage is TRBJ1-1; 7 bases map to TRBD1. The trim removed 10 bases at V and 6 bases at J, leaving 11 bases unmatched. Germline CDR1 reads MNHNS; CDR2 reads SASEGT. The CDR3 is made up of 13 amino acids. CDR3 DNA sequence: TGTGCCACGAGACAGGGTTTGTTCGCTGAAGCTTTCTTT. Amino acid sequence: CATRQGLFAEAFF.

This rearrangement joins TRBV27 to TRBJ2-1; TRBD2 matches 9 bases. J was trimmed by 7 bases and V by 7 bases; bases with no gene match: 11. The CDR3 loop spans 15 amino acids. Per germline, CDR1 MNHEY and CDR2 SMNVEV (reference sequence). The CDR3 region is CASTQSGRMGNEQFF. CDR3 nucleotides: TGTGCCAGCACCCAGAGCGGGAGGATGGGGAATGAGCAGTTCTTC.

The gene calls are TRBV18 and TRBJ2-3; D tentatively reads TRBD1 or TRBD2 (5 bases each). CDR3 length: 18 amino acids. Germline assignment: CDR1 KGHSH and CDR2 LQKENI. V was clipped by 7 bases and J by 2 bases, with 25 bases between them. CDR3 residues: CASLSDGTLSGDTDTQYF. The CDR3 DNA reads TGTGCCAGCTTATCGGACGGGACCTTGTCTGGCGACACAGATACGCAGTATTTT. Supplemented by reference TRBV18 and TRBJ2-3, the full variable domain reads NAGVMQNPRHLVRRRGQEARLRCSPMKGHSHVYWYRQLPEEGLKFMVYLQKENIIDESGMPKERFSAEFPKEGPSILRIQQVVRGDSAAYFCASLSDGTLSGDTDTQYFGPGTRLTVL.

The rearrangement joins TRBV5-6 to TRBJ1-2; 7 nucleotides match TRBD1. The CDR3 sequence is 16 residues long. V was clipped by 4 bases and J by 2 bases; unmatched bases: 11. Germline V gives CDR1 SGHDT, CDR2 YYEEEE. CDR3 sequence (DNA): TGTGCCAGCAGCGAGGGGGCAATGGTTCGAAACTATGGCTACACCTTC. It codes for CASSEGAMVRNYGYTF.